A single sample gave rise to the 32 T cell receptor beta chains below, sequenced in a study of shared clonotypes between healthy human individuals. Sequencing used immunoSEQ multiplex PCR; TCRdb keeps in-frame clones, though not all of them. The sample has roughly 2.5 million clones, approximately 94% seen once. Sequences were obtained from naive CD4+ T cells sorted from blood. Subset described: CD45RA+ positively selected. The origin of the receptors is a man aged 18 to 30 in good health.

The V and J genes are TRBV10-3 and TRBJ2-1; 10 bases line up with TRBD2. Germline CDR1 ENHRY, CDR2 SYGVKD. The length of the CDR3 is 17 residues. V gave up 3 bases and J gave up 1 base; unmatched junction bases: 6. CDR3 DNA: TGTGCCATCAGTGAATCTAGCGGGAGAAGGTCCTACAATGAGCAGTTCTTC. This sequence encodes CAISESSGRRSYNEQFF.

The chain couples TRBV13 to TRBJ1-6; D gene unclear. CDR1 and CDR2 (germline): PRHDT, FYEKMQ (reference sequence). The germline V and J ends were trimmed by 4 bases and 6 bases, with 10 bases remaining between them. CDR3 length equals 14 residues. This CDR3 reads CASSWGVLNSPLHF. CDR3 bases: TGTGCCAGCAGCTGGGGTGTCCTTAATTCACCCCTCCACTTT.

V and J are TRBV19 and TRBJ1-2; 10 nucleotides match TRBD1. V lost 3 bases to trimming and J lost 8 bases; unmatched junction nucleotides: 9. From germline, CDR1 is LNHDA and CDR2 SQIVND (reference sequence). This CDR3 has 15 residues. The CDR3 coding sequence is TGTGCCAGTAGTATCCTCGCCGGGACAGGGGTGGGCTACACCTTC. Residues: CASSILAGTGVGYTF.

The chain carries TRBV15 and TRBJ2-1; 8 positions agree with TRBD1. The CDR3 runs to 20 residues. After removal of 6 bases from V and 1 base from J, the junction contained 20 bases not matched to a gene. Germline V gives CDR1 LNHNV, CDR2 YYDKDF (reference sequence). CDR3 DNA sequence: TGTGCCACCAGTCCGGGATTTTGGACAGGGCCACTAAAATCCTACAATGAGCAGTTCTTC. It translates to CATSPGFWTGPLKSYNEQFF.

This chain joins TRBV7-8 and TRBJ1-6; D perhaps matches TRBD1 (5 bases). Germline V CDR1 and CDR2: SGHVS, FQNEAQ. Trimming removed 2 bases at V and 13 bases at J, with 15 bases between. This CDR3 contains 14 residues. CDR3 residues: CASSLWDLPSPLHF. CDR3 bases: TGTGCCAGCAGCTTATGGGACTTACCTTCTCCCCTCCACTTT.

The V gene is TRBV5-5, the J gene TRBJ1-6; possibly TRBD1 for D (5 bases). Trimming removed 0 bases at V and 11 bases at J, with 18 bases between. CDR3 length equals 16 residues. CDR1 is SGHKS, CDR2 YYEKEE, per germline (reference sequence). DNA for the CDR3: TGTGCCAGCAGCTTGGATCGTTGGGGCCTCCTTGCACCCCTCCACTTT. As protein: CASSLDRWGLLAPLHF.

The DNA of the CDR3 is TGTGCCAGCAGCCCTCGGACTAGCGGGATCGGGGAGCTGTTTTTT. Translating it yields CASSPRTSGIGELFF. The chain recombines TRBV7-2 with TRBJ2-2, with 12 bases identical to TRBD2. CDR1 SGHTA and CDR2 FQGNSA come from the germline V gene. The CDR3 has 15 amino acids. Trimming removed 5 bases from V and 7 bases from J; junction bases left unmatched: 5.

V is TRBV13 and J is TRBJ2-5; maybe TRBD2 (6 bases). Germline V gene lookup returns CDR1 PRHDT and CDR2 FYEKMQ (reference sequence). The CDR3 totals 15 residues. V was shortened by 0 bases and J by 4 bases, with 12 bases between the two germline ends. DNA of the CDR3: TGTGCCAGCAGCTTAGGTCCCCGGGAGCGAGAGACCCAGTACTTC. It encodes CASSLGPRERETQYF.

V is TRBV7-9 and J is TRBJ2-3, with 8 positions matching TRBD1. V gave up 2 bases and J gave up 5 bases; unmatched junction bases: 3. From germline, CDR1 is SEHNR and CDR2 FQNEAQ (reference sequence). The CDR3 length is 14 residues. The CDR3 sequence is CASSLLDRGDTQYF. The CDR3, as DNA: TGTGCCAGCAGCTTATTAGACAGGGGAGATACGCAGTATTTT. Filled out from reference TRBV7-9 and TRBJ2-3, the complete variable domain reads DTGVSQNPRHKITKRGQNVTFRCDPISEHNRLYWYRQTLGQGPEFLTYFQNEAQLEKSRLLSDRFSAERPKGSFSTLEIQRTEQGDSAMYLCASSLLDRGDTQYFGPGTRLTVL.

This chain connects TRBV18 to TRBJ1-3; 7 bases are a match to TRBD1. Trimming at V came to 3 bases and at J to 7 bases, leaving 6 bases not matched to a gene. The germline V gene encodes CDR1 KGHSH and CDR2 LQKENI. The CDR3 covers 14 residues. The CDR3 DNA sequence: TGTGCCAGCTCACCCGACAGGGCGAGCAACACCATATATTTT. Encoded protein: CASSPDRASNTIYF.

In the case of this clone: Distinct nucleotide sequences in the sample also encode this CDR3. CDR3 coding DNA: TGTGCCAGCAGCTTAACGGGACAGGCCTACAATGAGCAGTTCTTC. As protein: CASSLTGQAYNEQFF. The chain joins TRBV7-3 to TRBJ2-1; 8 nucleotides match TRBD1. The CDR3 sequence is 15 residues long. The V gene's germline CDR1 is SGHTA and CDR2 FQGTGA. Germline trimming cut 0 bases from V and 2 bases from J; bases unmatched to any gene: 0.

The CDR3 bases are TGTGCCAGCAGCTGGGACAGCAGCTCTGGAAACACCATATATTTT. Its protein is CASSWDSSSGNTIYF. The chain recombines TRBV11-2 with TRBJ1-3; 7 nucleotides match TRBD1. After removal of 4 bases from V and 0 bases from J, the junction contained 3 bases not matched to a gene. The CDR3 loop spans 15 amino acids. Germline CDR1 and CDR2: SGHAT and FQNNGV.

J is TRBJ1-2 and V is TRBV30; TRBD1 matches 7 bases. The CDR3 has 12 amino acids. Germline V gene sequence: CDR1 GTSNPN, CDR2 SVGIG (reference sequence). With V trimmed by 4 bases and J by 6 bases, 5 bases remained unmatched. CDR3 sequence (DNA): TGTGCCTGGACAGAGGGGGCACATGGCTACACCTTC. Protein: CAWTEGAHGYTF. The full variable domain, rest sourced from reference TRBV30 and TRBJ1-2, is SQTIHQWPATLVQPVGSPLSLECTVEGTSNPNLYWYRQAAGRGLQLLFYSVGIGQISSEVPQNLSASRPQDRQFILSSKKLLLSDSGFYLCAWTEGAHGYTFGSGTRLTVV.

The genes are TRBV19 and TRBJ2-7; D gene uncertain. Germline values: CDR1 LNHDA, CDR2 SQIVND (reference sequence). The V end lost 1 base, the J end lost 7 bases, and 11 bases lay between the germline ends. The CDR3 runs to 13 residues. The CDR3 region is CASSIGVSGEQYF. DNA for the CDR3: TGTGCCAGTAGTATAGGGGTTTCTGGGGAGCAGTACTTC.

The sample holds one count of this clone. Here the CDR3 DNA reads TGCGCCAGCAGCTTGGAACTAGCGGGACTCGGTGAGCAGTTCTTC. Encoded protein: CASSLELAGLGEQFF. The genes are TRBV5-1 and TRBJ2-1; 10 bases line up with TRBD2. V was clipped by 0 bases and J by 9 bases; unmatched bases: 6. CDR3 size: 15 residues. The germline CDR1 and CDR2 sequences are SGHRS and YFSETQ. The full variable domain, completed using reference TRBV5-1 and TRBJ2-1, is KAGVTQTPRYLIKTRGQQVTLSCSPISGHRSVSWYQQTPGQGLQFLFEYFSETQRNKGNFPGRFSGRQFSNSRSEMNVSTLELGDSALYLCASSLELAGLGEQFFGPGTRLTVL.

The CDR3 DNA is TGTGCCAGCAGCTCCCCCTTTGGGGGTGACAACGAAAAACTGTTTTTT. Its protein product is CASSSPFGGDNEKLFF. This rearrangement joins TRBV7-8 to TRBJ1-4; D may be TRBD1 (5 bases). CDR1 and CDR2 from the germline V gene are SGHVS and FQNEAQ. This CDR3 contains 16 residues. V dropped 4 bases and J dropped 8 bases, with 20 bases sitting between them.

This chain uses TRBV5-1 with TRBJ1-2; the D gene is possibly TRBD1 (5 bases). Trimming took off 4 bases at V and 2 bases at J, with 15 bases between the two ends. Germline V gene sequence: CDR1 SGHRS, CDR2 YFSETQ. The CDR3 covers 15 residues. The CDR3 reads CASSLGHGNNYGYTF. The CDR3 DNA sequence: TGCGCCAGCAGCCTCGGACACGGAAACAACTATGGCTACACCTTC.

The chain joins TRBV10-3 to TRBJ2-1; 9 nucleotides line up with TRBD2. Germline lookup yields CDR1 ENHRY and CDR2 SYGVKD. Germline trimming cut 3 bases from V and 7 bases from J; bases unmatched to any gene: 4. The CDR3 length is 14 residues. CDR3 bases: TGTGCCATCAGTGATCCAGCGGGAGGAAATGAGCAGTTCTTC. Translated: CAISDPAGGNEQFF.

The chain combines TRBV30 with TRBJ2-3; a weak D match, TRBD1 (7 bases). V lost 0 bases and J 4 bases, leaving 14 bases between the germline ends. CDR1 and CDR2 from the germline V gene are GTSNPN and SVGIG (reference sequence). This CDR3 region has 15 residues. The chain's CDR3 is CAWSVRRDSSDTQYF. DNA of the CDR3: TGTGCCTGGAGTGTACGGAGGGACAGCTCAGATACGCAGTATTTT.

A word on this clone: Other DNA sequences from this sample encode an identical CDR3 as well. This sequence joins TRBV5-4 and TRBJ1-4, with TRBD1 matching 7 bases. Germline assignment: CDR1 SGHNT and CDR2 YYREEE (reference sequence). J was trimmed by 3 bases and V by 3 bases; bases with no gene match: 8. The length of the CDR3 is 16 residues. This CDR3 is CASSSTGTGANEKLFF. The DNA of the CDR3 is TGTGCCAGCAGCTCGACAGGGACGGGGGCTAATGAAAAACTGTTTTTT.

This clone was observed once. V gene TRBV2 combines with J gene TRBJ1-6; TRBD1 is a possible D gene (5 bases). CDR3 size: 15 residues. Germline V gives CDR1 SNHLY, CDR2 FYNNEI. The V gene lost 6 bases and the J gene lost 7 bases, with 16 bases spanning the gap. The CDR3 DNA follows: TGTGCCAGCAGGCCCGGGGCAGGATTAAATTCACCCCTCCACTTT. Amino acid sequence: CASRPGAGLNSPLHF.

This clone was recorded a few times. This chain links TRBV27 with TRBJ1-6; D is unresolved. Deletions cut 2 bases from V and 7 bases from J, with 9 bases between. This CDR3 is 14 amino acids long. Germline V gene lookup returns CDR1 MNHEY and CDR2 SMNVEV (reference sequence). CDR3 sequence reads: CASSLTWANSPLHF. The CDR3 DNA follows: TGTGCCAGCAGTTTAACGTGGGCCAATTCACCCCTCCACTTT.

The V and J genes are TRBV5-5 and TRBJ2-2; D unclear. Germline V lookup: CDR1 SGHKS, CDR2 YYEKEE (reference sequence). CDR3 size: 14 residues. Trimming removed 1 base from V and 5 bases from J, with 9 bases in between. The CDR3 loop reads CASSLSAWTGELFF. The CDR3 DNA reads as TGTGCCAGCAGCTTGTCAGCGTGGACCGGGGAGCTGTTTTTT.

This clone was found a few times. The chain employs TRBV5-1 and TRBJ1-2; D unresolved. The CDR3 spans 13 residues. The germline CDR1 and CDR2 sequences are SGHRS and YFSETQ. V lost 4 bases to trimming and J lost 4 bases, with 11 bases between them. The CDR3 DNA reads as TGCGCCAGCAGCGACGGGGAACCCTATGGCTACACCTTC. Encoded protein: CASSDGEPYGYTF.

The rearrangement joins TRBV9 to TRBJ1-4; TRBD1 matches at 7 bases. The CDR3 spans 18 residues. Germline lookup yields CDR1 SGDLS and CDR2 YYNGEE. Unmatched junction bases numbered 12, after V lost 4 bases and J lost 0 bases. The CDR3 loop reads CASSPARQGGATNEKLFF. The CDR3 bases are TGTGCCAGCAGCCCCGCAAGACAGGGTGGCGCAACTAATGAAAAACTGTTTTTT.

The gene calls are TRBV7-9 and TRBJ2-3, with D perhaps given as TRBD1 or TRBD2 (6 bases each). Per germline, CDR1 SEHNR and CDR2 FQNEAQ (reference sequence). This CDR3 contains 16 residues. V lost 0 bases and J 1 base, leaving 11 bases between the germline ends. The CDR3 loop is CASSLARGLGTDTQYF. In DNA form, the CDR3 reads TGTGCCAGCAGCTTAGCCCGGGGGCTGGGCACAGATACGCAGTATTTT.

The J gene is TRBJ1-6, the V gene TRBV7-2; the match to TRBD1 covers 9 bases. There are 16 residues in the CDR3. Germline lookup yields CDR1 SGHTA and CDR2 FQGNSA. V dropped 5 bases and J dropped 10; count of bases not matched to a gene: 12. The CDR3 bases are TGTGCCAGCAGCCAAGCCCTCGGACAGGGGAGCTCACCCCTCCACTTT. This codes for CASSQALGQGSSPLHF.

This sequence joins TRBV12-5 and TRBJ2-3, with a tentative D call TRBD2 (6 bases). Trimming left V 6 bases short and J 4 bases short, with 17 bases between. CDR1 is LGHNT, CDR2 FRNRAP, per germline. The CDR3 is 15 amino acids. The CDR3 spells CASGPRGGKADTQYF. In DNA form, the CDR3 reads TGTGCTAGTGGCCCAAGGGGAGGAAAGGCAGATACGCAGTATTTT. The entire variable domain, with the rest obtained from reference TRBV12-5 and TRBJ2-3, is as follows: DARVTQTPRHKVTEMGQEVTMRCQPILGHNTVFWYRQTMMQGLELLAYFRNRAPLDDSGMPKDRFSAEMPDATLATLKIQPSEPRDSAVYFCASGPRGGKADTQYFGPGTRLTVL.

The gene calls are TRBV10-2 and TRBJ2-5, with D tentatively TRBD1 (5 bases). This CDR3 region has 16 residues. V lost 2 bases and J lost 2, with 15 bases in between. CDR1 is WSHSY, CDR2 SAAADI, per germline. The DNA of the CDR3 is TGCGCCAGCAGTGAGAGGGGCAGGGCGCCACAAGAGACCCAGTACTTC. Encoded protein: CASSERGRAPQETQYF.

In its sample, this clone was seen a few times. The chain recombines TRBV30 with TRBJ1-1; D call uncertain. This CDR3 region has 13 residues. CDR1 is GTSNPN, CDR2 SVGIG, per germline (reference sequence). V was pared by 2 bases and J by 1 base, with 8 bases between. The CDR3 region is CAWSPDGNTEAFF. CDR3 bases: TGTGCCTGGAGTCCGGACGGGAACACTGAAGCTTTCTTT. Using reference TRBV30 and TRBJ1-1 for the parts outside the CDR3, the full variable domain is SQTIHQWPATLVQPVGSPLSLECTVEGTSNPNLYWYRQAAGRGLQLLFYSVGIGQISSEVPQNLSASRPQDRQFILSSKKLLLSDSGFYLCAWSPDGNTEAFFGQGTRLTVV.

V is TRBV28 and J is TRBJ2-7; D is perhaps TRBD1 or TRBD2 (5 bases each). CDR1 and CDR2 from the germline V gene are MDHEN and SYDVKM. The V gene lost 10 bases and the J gene lost 2 bases, with 12 bases spanning the gap. This CDR3 comprises 12 residues. The CDR3 protein is CATSRGTYEQYF. CDR3 in DNA: TGTGCCACCAGCCGGGGCACCTACGAGCAGTACTTC.

This clone was counted a single time. The V and J genes are TRBV10-2 and TRBJ2-4; D possibly matches TRBD1 or TRBD2 (5 bases each). Trimming pared 3 bases from V and 0 bases from J, leaving 12 bases between. CDR3 length equals 16 residues. The germline gives CDR1 WSHSY, CDR2 SAAADI. The chain's CDR3 is CASSDDGTLAKNIQYF. The CDR3 region has the DNA TGCGCCAGCAGTGACGACGGGACCTTAGCCAAAAACATTCAGTACTTC.